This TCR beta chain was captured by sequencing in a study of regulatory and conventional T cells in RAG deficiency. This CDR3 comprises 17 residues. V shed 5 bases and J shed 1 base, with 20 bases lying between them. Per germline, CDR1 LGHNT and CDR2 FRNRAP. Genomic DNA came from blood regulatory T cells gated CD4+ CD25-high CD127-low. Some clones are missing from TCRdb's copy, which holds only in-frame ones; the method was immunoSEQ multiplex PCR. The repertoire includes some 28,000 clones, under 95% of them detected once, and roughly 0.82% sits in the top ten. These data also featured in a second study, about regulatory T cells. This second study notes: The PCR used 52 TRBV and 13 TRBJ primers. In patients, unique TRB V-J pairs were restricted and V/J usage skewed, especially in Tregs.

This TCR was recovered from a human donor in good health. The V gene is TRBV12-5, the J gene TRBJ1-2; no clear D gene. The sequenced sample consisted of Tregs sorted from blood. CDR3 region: CASGPLRDKDVNYGYTF. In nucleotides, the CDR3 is TGTGCTAGTGGTCCGCTACGAGACAAGGATGTTAACTATGGCTACACCTTC.